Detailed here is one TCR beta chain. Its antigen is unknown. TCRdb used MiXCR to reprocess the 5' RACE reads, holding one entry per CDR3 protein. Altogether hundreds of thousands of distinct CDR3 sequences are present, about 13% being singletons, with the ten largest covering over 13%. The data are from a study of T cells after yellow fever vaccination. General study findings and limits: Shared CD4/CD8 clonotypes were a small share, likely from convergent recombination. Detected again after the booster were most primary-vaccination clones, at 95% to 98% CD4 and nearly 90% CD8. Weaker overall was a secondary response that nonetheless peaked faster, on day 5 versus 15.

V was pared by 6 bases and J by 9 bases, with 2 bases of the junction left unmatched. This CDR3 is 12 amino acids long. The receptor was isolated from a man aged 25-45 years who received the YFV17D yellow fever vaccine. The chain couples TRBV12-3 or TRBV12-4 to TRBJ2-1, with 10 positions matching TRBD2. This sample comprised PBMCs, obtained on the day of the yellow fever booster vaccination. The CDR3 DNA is TGTGCCAGCAGCCCTAGCGGGAGTGAGCAGTTCTTC. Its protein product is CASSPSGSEQFF.